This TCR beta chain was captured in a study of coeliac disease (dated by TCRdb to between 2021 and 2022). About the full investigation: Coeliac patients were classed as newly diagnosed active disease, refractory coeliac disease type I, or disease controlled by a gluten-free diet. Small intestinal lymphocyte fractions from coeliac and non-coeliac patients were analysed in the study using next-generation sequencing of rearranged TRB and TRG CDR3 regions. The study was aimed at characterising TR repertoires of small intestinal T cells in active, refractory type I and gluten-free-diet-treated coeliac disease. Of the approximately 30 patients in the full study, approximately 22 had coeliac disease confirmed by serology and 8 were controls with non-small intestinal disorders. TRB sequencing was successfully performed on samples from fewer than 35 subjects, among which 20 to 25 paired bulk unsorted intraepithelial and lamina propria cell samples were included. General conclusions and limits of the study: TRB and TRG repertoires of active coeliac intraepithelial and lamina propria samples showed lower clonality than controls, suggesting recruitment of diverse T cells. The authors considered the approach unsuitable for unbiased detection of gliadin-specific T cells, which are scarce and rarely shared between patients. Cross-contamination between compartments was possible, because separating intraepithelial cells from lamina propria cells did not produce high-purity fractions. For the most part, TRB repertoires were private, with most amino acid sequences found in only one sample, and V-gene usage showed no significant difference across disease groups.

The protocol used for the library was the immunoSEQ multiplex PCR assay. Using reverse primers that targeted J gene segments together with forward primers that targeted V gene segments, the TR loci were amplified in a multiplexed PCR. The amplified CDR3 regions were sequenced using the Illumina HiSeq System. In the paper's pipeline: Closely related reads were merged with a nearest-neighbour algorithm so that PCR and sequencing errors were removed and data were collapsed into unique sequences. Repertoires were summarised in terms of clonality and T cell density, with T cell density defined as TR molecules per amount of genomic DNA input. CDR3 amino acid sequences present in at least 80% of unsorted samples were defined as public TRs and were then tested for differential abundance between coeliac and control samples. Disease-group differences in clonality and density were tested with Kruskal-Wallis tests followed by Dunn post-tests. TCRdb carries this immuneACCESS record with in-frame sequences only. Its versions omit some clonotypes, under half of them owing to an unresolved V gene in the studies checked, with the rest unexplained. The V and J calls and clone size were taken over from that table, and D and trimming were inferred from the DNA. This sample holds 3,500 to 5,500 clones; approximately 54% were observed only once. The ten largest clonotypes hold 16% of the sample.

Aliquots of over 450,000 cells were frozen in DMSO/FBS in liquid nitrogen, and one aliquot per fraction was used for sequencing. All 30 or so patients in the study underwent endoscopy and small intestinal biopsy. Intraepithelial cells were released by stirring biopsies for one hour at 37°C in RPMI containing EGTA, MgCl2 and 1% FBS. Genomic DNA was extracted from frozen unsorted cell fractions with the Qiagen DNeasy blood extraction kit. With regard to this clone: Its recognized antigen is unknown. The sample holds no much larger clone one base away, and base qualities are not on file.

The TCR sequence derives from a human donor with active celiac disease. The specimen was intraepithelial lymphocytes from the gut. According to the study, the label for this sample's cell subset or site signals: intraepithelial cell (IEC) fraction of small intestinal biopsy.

The bases read TGTGCCAGCAGCCCGGACAGGTCCCAAGAGACCCAGTACTTC. Translated, it gives CASSPDRSQETQYF. The sequence is built from TRBV7-9 and TRBJ2-5; 7 bases in the junction line up with TRBD1. The germline V gene (reference sequence) yields SEHNR for CDR1 and FQNEAQ for CDR2. Measured from the cysteine to the phenylalanine, the CDR3 is 14 residues long. Just the 42-base CDR3 DNA is kept, in frame starting at base 1. Trimming leaves V shorter by 5 bases and J shorter by 1 base, with the junction holding 4 bases beyond the gene matches.